A selection of T cell receptor beta chains follows, all from one sample in a study of cytomegalovirus exposure and HLA in healthy donors. Some clones are missing from TCRdb's copy, which holds only in-frame ones; the method was immunoSEQ multiplex PCR. The data hold around 81,000 clones, with roughly 64% observed a single time. The sequenced sample consisted of PBMCs. The source of these receptors is a man aged 25 to 45 in good health and CMV-seropositive. CDR3s include the opening cysteine and the closing phenylalanine or tryptophan. Fields, in order: clone size, D gene, J gene, V gene, CDR3 DNA, CDR3 protein. D genes are given only for firm matches. Size values are once, few and many counts, or a class for expanded clones, and some rows have none.

.,TRBD2,TRBJ2-5,TRBV12-5,TGTGCTAGTGGCCCCGGTTTAGCGGGGGGCCAAGAGACCCAGTACTTC,CASGPGLAGGQETQYF
once,.,TRBJ1-1,TRBV2,TGTGCCAGCAGGCTTAGGGGAGGCGACACTGAAGCTTTCTTT,CASRLRGGDTEAFF
.,.,TRBJ2-5,TRBV6-1,TGTGCCAGCAGTGACAGGGAACAAGAGACCCAGTACTTC,CASSDREQETQYF
.,TRBD2,TRBJ2-5,TRBV2,TGTGCCATCCAGACTAGCCGAGAGACCCAGTACTTC,CAIQTSRETQYF
few,.,TRBJ2-3,TRBV29-1,TGCAGCACGAGGGATACAGATACGCAGTATTTT,CSTRDTDTQYF
.,.,TRBJ2-7,TRBV7-9,TGTGCCAGCCAGTGGGGGCAAGCCTACGAGCAGTACTTC,CASQWGQAYEQYF
.,.,TRBJ2-3,TRBV19,TGTGCCAGTAGTATAGCGGCGGCTGGCACAGATACGCAGTATTTT,CASSIAAAGTDTQYF
few,TRBD1,TRBJ1-4,TRBV7-2,TGTGCCAGCAGCTCTCAGTCCGGGACAGGGGAGGAAAAACTGTTTTTT,CASSSQSGTGEEKLFF
.,TRBD1,TRBJ2-2,TRBV11-3,TGTGCCAGCAGTCTGGGACAGGGGACGAACACCGGGGAGCTGTTTTTT,CASSLGQGTNTGELFF
few,.,TRBJ2-3,TRBV29-1,TGCAGCGGACGGACAAGGATAACAGATACGCAGTATTTT,CSGRTRITDTQYF
.,TRBD2,TRBJ2-5,TRBV6-5,TGTGCCAGCAGTTACCTCGGACTAGCCGGCGGAGAGACCCAGTACTTC,CASSYLGLAGGETQYF
.,.,TRBJ2-1,TRBV2,TGTGCCAGCAGTGCGTGGTCGGGGGTTGAGCAGTTCTTC,CASSAWSGVEQFF
.,.,TRBJ1-4,TRBV6-1,TGTGCCAGCAGATGGGAGTCCACCCACAATGAAAAACTGTTTTTT,CASRWESTHNEKLFF
.,.,TRBJ1-6,TRBV4-1,TGCGCCAGCAGCCAAGATGCCCAGGGGCACATCCACTTT,CASSQDAQGHIHF
.,.,TRBJ2-2,TRBV7-2,TGTGCCAGCAGCTCCAAGACGGGTACCGGGGAGCTGTTTTTT,CASSSKTGTGELFF
.,.,TRBJ1-5,TRBV6-6,TGTGCCAGCACCGGCCCGGGAGGGTTTGGGCCCCAGCATTTT,CASTGPGGFGPQHF
.,.,TRBJ1-3,TRBV2,TGTGCCAGCAAACCAGGCGCTGGAAACACCATATATTTT,CASKPGAGNTIYF
few,TRBD1,TRBJ1-1,TRBV6-5,TGTGCCAGCAGTTACTCGAAGGGGGCGGTGAACACTGAAGCTTTCTTT,CASSYSKGAVNTEAFF
few,.,TRBJ2-7,TRBV18,TGTGCCAGCTCACCCACTCAGGGTAGCCACGAGCAGTACTTC,CASSPTQGSHEQYF
.,.,TRBJ1-2,TRBV6-5,TGTGCCAGCAGTTACTGGCGGGGGCAGGGCTACACCTTC,CASSYWRGQGYTF
.,.,TRBJ2-7,TRBV11-2,TGTGCCAGCAGTAAGCCTGGTTCCTACGAGCAGTACTTC,CASSKPGSYEQYF
.,.,TRBJ2-1,TRBV28,TGTGCCAGCACTCTGGGGGGAAATGAGCAGTTCTTC,CASTLGGNEQFF
once,TRBD1,TRBJ1-1,TRBV19,TGTGCCAGTAGTATATCGGGACAGGGGAAGGGGGAAGCTTTCTTT,CASSISGQGKGEAFF
.,.,TRBJ2-3,TRBV5-8,TGTGCCAGCAGCACAAAGACAGTCCTGGCCGTTGGTAAGGGAGATACGCAGTATTTT,CASSTKTVLAVGKGDTQYF
.,TRBD1,TRBJ2-1,TRBV2,TGTGCCAGCAGTGGTTCCAGACAGGGGTACAATGAGCAGTTCTTC,CASSGSRQGYNEQFF
.,.,TRBJ2-5,TRBV7-9,TGTGCCAGCAGTAATAAACAGGAGACCCAGTACTTC,CASSNKQETQYF
.,TRBD2,TRBJ2-3,TRBV19,TGTGCCAGTAGTGGTAGCGGGAGTAGGACAGATACGCAGTATTTT,CASSGSGSRTDTQYF
.,.,TRBJ1-4,TRBV5-4,TGTGCCAGCAGCTCGGAGCGGGGGGAAAAACTGTTTTTT,CASSSERGEKLFF
.,TRBD2,TRBJ2-7,TRBV4-2,TGTGCCAGCAGCCAAGCAGCTCTAGCGGGGATTTCCTCCTACGAGCAGTACTTC,CASSQAALAGISSYEQYF
.,.,TRBJ2-5,TRBV6-1,TGTGCCAGCAGTGATGCGGGGGCAGGGGAGACCCAGTACTTC,CASSDAGAGETQYF
.,.,TRBJ2-3,TRBV5-4,TGTGCCAGCAGCCCAAATACCGGACTAAGCACAGATACGCAGTATTTT,CASSPNTGLSTDTQYF
.,TRBD1,TRBJ2-1,TRBV30,TGTGCCTGGAACCAGGGGGCCTACAATGAGCAGTTCTTC,CAWNQGAYNEQFF
.,.,TRBJ1-4,TRBV5-6,TGTGCCAGCAGCCCCGCGGGACTTAATGAAAAACTGTTTTTT,CASSPAGLNEKLFF
few,.,TRBJ2-3,TRBV7-9,TGTGCCAGCAGCTTGGGGCCTTACACAGATACGCAGTATTTT,CASSLGPYTDTQYF
.,TRBD1,TRBJ2-5,TRBV9,TGTGCCAGCAGCGCCGAGACAGGGGGCGTGGAGACCCAGTACTTC,CASSAETGGVETQYF
.,TRBD2,TRBJ2-1,TRBV6-1,TGTGCCAGCAGTGAATCACTAGCGGTCAGATACAATGAGCAGTTCTTC,CASSESLAVRYNEQFF
once,TRBD2,TRBJ2-3,TRBV19,TGTGCCAGTAGTAATCTAGCGGAAACAGATACGCAGTATTTT,CASSNLAETDTQYF
.,.,TRBJ1-1,TRBV28,TGTGCCAGCAGTCCCTACCTGAGGAGCACTGAAGCTTTCTTT,CASSPYLRSTEAFF
.,TRBD2,TRBJ2-7,TRBV5-4,TGTGCCAGCAGCTTTTCTAGCGGATCCTACGAGCAGTACTTC,CASSFSSGSYEQYF
.,.,TRBJ2-5,TRBV2,TGTGCCAGCAGCCTGGAGGAGACCCAGTACTTC,CASSLEETQYF
.,TRBD1,TRBJ1-4,TRBV29-1,TGCAGCGTTGTCATGGCAGGGGGCTCAACTAATGAAAAACTGTTTTTT,CSVVMAGGSTNEKLFF
.,TRBD2,TRBJ2-2,TRBV28,TGTGCCAGCAGAGGTGCGGGAGAAAAAACCGGGGAGCTGTTTTTT,CASRGAGEKTGELFF
.,TRBD1,TRBJ1-1,TRBV5-1,TGCGCCAGCAGCATCACAGGGGGCACTGAAGCTTTCTTT,CASSITGGTEAFF